What follows describes a single T cell receptor beta chain. This entry belongs to a study of response to subunit inactivated influenza vaccine. Unmatched junction bases numbered 3, after V lost 0 bases and J lost 1 base. Per the germline V gene, CDR1 is ENHRY and CDR2 is SYGVKD. This CDR3 region has 16 residues. Each CDR3 protein gets one entry after TCRdb re-called the RT-PCR reads with MiXCR. The sample holds approximately 500,000 distinct CDR3 sequences, roughly 15% seen once. Here the sequenced sample was PBMCs from blood, taken 11 to 12 days after vaccination. The clonotype comes from a man aged 50-60 years who received an inactivated influenza vaccine. The chain couples TRBV10-3 to TRBJ2-1, with 7 nucleotides matching TRBD1. CDR3 coding DNA: TGTGCCATCAGTGAGTCAGACAGGGAATCCTACAATGAGCAGTTCTTC. Encoded protein: CAISESDRESYNEQFF.